The sequence of this T cell receptor beta chain was determined in a study of T cell responses to AZD1222 COVID-19 vaccine. Here immunoSEQ multiplex PCR was the method, and the copy in TCRdb shows in-frame clones only, minus some. Of about 140,000 clones in the sample, approximately 93% are singletons; the top ten hold more than 0.8%. With 4 bases removed from V and 3 bases from J, the gap between germline ends came to 13 bases. The CDR3 runs to 14 residues. Germline-derived CDR1 and CDR2 are SGHRS and YFSETQ. The TCR sequence derives from an adult in good health. The chain combines TRBV5-1 with TRBJ1-2; D possibly corresponds to TRBD1 (6 bases). Sequences were derived from peripheral blood, sampled on day 0 of MenACWY control vaccination. This CDR3 is CASSPGQRYYGYTF. The CDR3 region has the DNA TGCGCCAGCAGCCCAGGACAGCGATACTATGGCTACACCTTC.